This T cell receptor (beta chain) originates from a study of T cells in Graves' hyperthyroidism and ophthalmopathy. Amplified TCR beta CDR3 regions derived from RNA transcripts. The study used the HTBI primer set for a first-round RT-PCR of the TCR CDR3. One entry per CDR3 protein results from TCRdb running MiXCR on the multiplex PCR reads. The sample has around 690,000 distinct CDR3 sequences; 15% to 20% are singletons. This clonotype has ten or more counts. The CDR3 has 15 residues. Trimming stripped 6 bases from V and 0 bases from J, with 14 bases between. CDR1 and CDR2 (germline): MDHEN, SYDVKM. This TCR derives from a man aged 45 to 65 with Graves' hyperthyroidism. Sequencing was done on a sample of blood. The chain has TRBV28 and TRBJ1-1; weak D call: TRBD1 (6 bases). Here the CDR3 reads CASSPLRTVNTEAFF. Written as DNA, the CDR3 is TGTGCCAGCAGCCCTCTTCGGACAGTGAACACTGAAGCTTTCTTT. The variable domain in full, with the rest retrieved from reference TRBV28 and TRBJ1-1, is DVKVTQSSRYLVKRTGEKVFLECVQDMDHENMFWYRQDPGLGLRLIYFSYDVKMKEKGDIPEGYSVSREKKERFSLILESASTNQTSMYLCASSPLRTVNTEAFFGQGTRLTVV.